The clone carrying this T cell receptor beta chain has just a few counts. Its specificity is unknown. A read error is possible here, since a much larger clone lies one base away. These data originate in a study of blood T cells in healthy people across ages. Study conclusions and caveats: As age increased, TCR beta diversity per million T cells fell in a roughly linear fashion.

The sample providers were healthy Caucasian people from Russia, aged about 6 to 90. Alongside a J-beta primer mix, a sample-barcoded 5' primer served in a second PCR lasting about 7 to 12 cycles. TCRdb ran MiXCR on the 5' RACE reads and lists one entry per CDR3 protein. The profile shows 590,000 or so distinct CDR3 sequences, approximately 30% of them singletons. The TCR comes from a woman of 80 years or more in good health. The source material was blood.

The CDR3 nucleotides are TGTGCCAGCAGCTTAGGTACCGGGACTAGCGGGGCGCAAGAGACCCGGTACTTC. This translates into CASSLGTGTSGAQETRYF. The chain employs TRBV7-2 and TRBJ2-5; 13 bases align to TRBD2. CDR3 size: 18 residues. Germline lookup yields CDR1 SGHTA and CDR2 FQGNSA.